Sequencing of this T cell receptor beta chain was carried out in a study of CD8+ T cells in alopecia areata. Notes on the study in general: As there was one nonresponder, how baseline CD8+ expansion relates to response remains uncertain. For patients receiving tofacitinib, scalp clonality and expanded CD8+ clones among the top 100 significantly decreased. Lesional tissue from the scalp (especially in alopecia totalis/universalis) showed higher clonality than normal scalp.

CDR1 MNHEY and CDR2 SMNVEV come from the germline V gene (reference sequence). The V gene lost 2 bases and the J gene lost 1 base, with 1 base spanning the gap. The CDR3 spans 12 residues. RNA was isolated and reverse transcribed to cDNA, the sequencing template. Only in-frame clones appear in the TCRdb table, and some are missing; sequencing was by immunoSEQ multiplex PCR. The data show around 150,000 clones, around 82% seen once. The treatment was: oral pan-JAK inhibitor, 5-10 mg twice daily. Obtained from alopecia areata patients were lesional scalp punch biopsies along with peripheral blood. As concerns this clone: The antigen is not known. Other DNA sequences in this sample translate to the same CDR3.

The source is a human donor with alopecia areata. The starting material was CD8+ T cells sorted from blood, obtained at week 4, from a patient treated with tofacitinib. The chain couples TRBV27 to TRBJ2-3; D gene uncertain. The CDR3 here is CASSLGTDTQYF. The CDR3 nucleotides are TGTGCCAGCAGTTTAGGCACAGATACGCAGTATTTT.